These T cell receptor beta chains were read from a single sample in a study of early T cells in non-severe SARS-CoV-2 infection. TCRdb reprocessed the 5' RACE reads with MiXCR, giving one entry per CDR3 protein. This sample yields roughly 68,000 distinct CDR3 sequences, of which roughly 5% are seen a single time; 4.9% belongs to the top ten. Sequenced input: whole blood. All receptors derive from an adult who was a healthcare worker with PCR-confirmed SARS-CoV-2 infection or an uninfected control (not recorded which). CDR3s include the opening cysteine and the closing phenylalanine or tryptophan. The D gene is left open where the match is weak. Expanded clones get a size class; other rows say once, few or many, or leave the size out.

clone_size,j_call,v_call,d_call,cdr3_nt,cdr3_aa
many,TRBJ1-1,TRBV12-3/TRBV12-4,TRBD1,TGTGCCAGCAGCCGGGACAGGGTCGGGACTGAAGCTTTCTTT,CASSRDRVGTEAFF
many,TRBJ2-1,TRBV9,TRBD2,TGTGCCAGCAGCCCCACGGCAGGAATGTTGGGACTAGCGTACAATGAGCAGTTCTTC,CASSPTAGMLGLAYNEQFF
-,TRBJ2-3,TRBV7-8,-,TGTGCCAGCAGGGAGGGGAATACGCAGTATTTT,CASREGNTQYF
many,TRBJ2-7,TRBV11-2,TRBD2,TGTGCCAGCAGCCCCGCGGTAGCGGGTCCCTCCTACGAGCAGTACTTC,CASSPAVAGPSYEQYF
many,TRBJ2-1,TRBV6-1,TRBD1,TGTGCCAGCAGTGAAACGGGGACAGGGTCAAATGAGCAGTTCTTC,CASSETGTGSNEQFF
-,TRBJ1-5,TRBV24-1,TRBD1,TGTGCCACCAGTGATACAGGGGCCGCCCGGGGTCAGCCCCAGCATTTT,CATSDTGAARGQPQHF
few,TRBJ2-1,TRBV2,TRBD2,TGTGTCAGCGTTGAATCGACTAGCGGATACAATGAGCAGTTCTTC,CVSVESTSGYNEQFF
many,TRBJ2-7,TRBV7-9,TRBD2,TGTGCCAGCAGCTTAGGTGTGGGACTAGCGATCGAGCAGTACTTC,CASSLGVGLAIEQYF
-,TRBJ2-1,TRBV4-1,-,TGCGCCAGCAGCCAAGACACTAGTGAGCAGTTCTTC,CASSQDTSEQFF
-,TRBJ1-1,TRBV29-1,TRBD1,TGCAGCGGAAACAGGGGCGCTGAAGCTTTCTTT,CSGNRGAEAFF
few,TRBJ2-2,TRBV19,-,TGTGCCAGTACCCAGGGGGGGATAGGAACCGGGGAGCTGTTTTTT,CASTQGGIGTGELFF
many,TRBJ2-2,TRBV9,TRBD2,TGTGCCAGCAGCGTAGCGAGACTAGCCACCACCGGGGAGCTGTTTTTT,CASSVARLATTGELFF
few,TRBJ1-2,TRBV6-5,-,TGTGCCAGCAGTTACTCGATCCAGACGATTAACTATGGCTACACCTTC,CASSYSIQTINYGYTF
many,TRBJ2-2,TRBV29-1,TRBD1,TGCAGCGCCCAACAGGGGTCTCGGAACACCGGGGAGCTGTTTTTT,CSAQQGSRNTGELFF
many,TRBJ2-5,TRBV7-6,TRBD2,TGTGCCAGCAGCTTAGTAGGCGGGCTAGCGGGCCAAGAGACCCAGTACTTC,CASSLVGGLAGQETQYF
-,TRBJ2-7,TRBV20-1,-,TGCAGTGCCCCCTCCCCAAGGGGTTCCTACGAGCAGTACTTC,CSAPSPRGSYEQYF
many,TRBJ2-1,TRBV19,-,TGTGCCAGTAGTATAGATCGGGGGGCTGGATACAATGAGCAGTTCTTC,CASSIDRGAGYNEQFF
few,TRBJ2-2,TRBV5-1,-,TGCGCCAGCAGCTTAAGGCCGAACACCGGGGAGCTGTTTTTT,CASSLRPNTGELFF
many,TRBJ2-1,TRBV12-3/TRBV12-4,-,TGTGCCAGCAGCCCCGGACCGTACAATGAGCAGTTCTTC,CASSPGPYNEQFF
many,TRBJ2-7,TRBV3-1,TRBD2,TGTGCCAGCAGCCAAGCCGGGACTATCTCCTACGAGCAGTACTTC,CASSQAGTISYEQYF
-,TRBJ1-1,TRBV29-1,-,TGCAGCGTTGTGGGGACGGTTACTGAAGCTTTCTTT,CSVVGTVTEAFF
many,TRBJ2-4,TRBV7-7,TRBD1,TGTGCCAGCAGCACCTGGACAGGCGTCAAAAACATTCAGTACTTC,CASSTWTGVKNIQYF
-,TRBJ2-3,TRBV25-1,TRBD2,TGTGCCAGCAGTGATTCTAGCGGGAGAACCTCAGATACGCAGTATTTT,CASSDSSGRTSDTQYF
-,TRBJ2-7,TRBV29-1,TRBD2,TGCAGCGTTGAAGATCCGCGGGGGATCGAGCAGTACTTC,CSVEDPRGIEQYF
many,TRBJ2-7,TRBV29-1,TRBD2,TGCAGCGTTGCTAGCGGGAGGCACGAGCAGTACTTC,CSVASGRHEQYF
few,TRBJ2-1,TRBV20-1,TRBD1,TGCAGTGCTACCAGCCCTAATGGACAGGAACCTGAGCAGTTCTTC,CSATSPNGQEPEQFF
many,TRBJ1-2,TRBV19,-,TGTGCCAGTAGTATTACTGGCTCTTCTAACTATGGCTACACCTTC,CASSITGSSNYGYTF
few,TRBJ2-7,TRBV6-5,-,TGTGCCAGCAGTCCCAGGGTAGCCATCTACGAGCAGTACTTC,CASSPRVAIYEQYF
few,TRBJ2-3,TRBV5-1,-,TGCGCCAGCAGCTTGATGGGCAGGAGGGGAGATACGCAGTATTTT,CASSLMGRRGDTQYF
-,TRBJ2-1,TRBV29-1,TRBD1,TGCAGCGTTGTCGAGACAGGGGATGAGCAGTTCTTC,CSVVETGDEQFF
many,TRBJ2-6,TRBV5-1,TRBD1,TGCGCCAGCAGAGCGGGGACAGGGTCTGGGGCCAACGTCCTGACTTTC,CASRAGTGSGANVLTF
many,TRBJ2-3,TRBV3-1,-,TGTGCCAGCAGCCAAGTGAATACAGATACGCAGTATTTT,CASSQVNTDTQYF
many,TRBJ1-4,TRBV18,TRBD1,TGTGCCAGCTCACCACTGGGACAGGGAGAAAAACTGTTTTTT,CASSPLGQGEKLFF
-,TRBJ2-3,TRBV13,-,TGTGCCAGCAGCTTACTCCCAGGGATGTCAGATACGCAGTATTTT,CASSLLPGMSDTQYF
-,TRBJ1-5,TRBV19,-,TGTGCCAGTAGTACCGGGTTTGATAGCAATCAGCCCCAGCATTTT,CASSTGFDSNQPQHF
many,TRBJ2-1,TRBV11-2,TRBD1,TGTGCCAGCAGCTCACTCCGGGACAGGCGTAATGAGCAGTTCTTC,CASSSLRDRRNEQFF
few,TRBJ1-4,TRBV18,-,TGTGCCAGCTCACCAGACAGTACTAATGAAAAACTGTTTTTT,CASSPDSTNEKLFF
many,TRBJ1-1,TRBV24-1,-,TGTGCCACCAGTGATAGTGTTGAAGCTTTCTTT,CATSDSVEAFF
many,TRBJ1-4,TRBV19,TRBD1,TGTGCCAGTAGTGCAGGGGGCGGTCGTGAAAAACTGTTTTTT,CASSAGGGREKLFF
many,TRBJ1-2,TRBV20-1,-,TGCAGTGTTGGACAGTTGTATGTTCCCTATGGCTACACCTTC,CSVGQLYVPYGYTF
many,TRBJ2-3,TRBV28,-,TGTGCCAGCAGTTTCCCATTAACAGATACGCAGTATTTT,CASSFPLTDTQYF
few,TRBJ2-7,TRBV12-3/TRBV12-4,TRBD1,TGTGCCAGCAGTTTTGGACAGGGGTACGAGCAGTACTTC,CASSFGQGYEQYF
many,TRBJ1-1,TRBV29-1,TRBD1,TGCAGCGTTCGACAGGGGGCGAACACTGAAGCTTTCTTT,CSVRQGANTEAFF